The 29 T cell receptor beta chains listed next were all sequenced from one sample in a study of blood T cell repertoires in COVID-19. Only in-frame clones appear in the TCRdb table, and some are missing; sequencing was by immunoSEQ multiplex PCR. The table includes hundreds of thousands of clones, around four fifths detected once. What was sequenced was PBMCs or T cells enriched from blood (not recorded which). The receptors were sampled from a middle-aged woman who had been exposed to COVID-19.

This chain joins TRBV23-1 and TRBJ1-1, with D possibly matching TRBD1 (5 bases). TRBV23-1 is an ORF for which the function is uncertain. V lost 3 bases, J lost 3 bases, and 14 bases lay in between. The CDR3 extends over 15 amino acids. The CDR3 protein is CASSQTDGWDTEAFF. CDR3 bases: TGCGCCAGCAGTCAGACAGACGGCTGGGACACTGAAGCTTTCTTT.

The rearrangement uses TRBV7-3 and TRBJ2-1, with D perhaps matching TRBD1 (5 bases). This CDR3 contains 14 residues. Germline V gene data show CDR1 as SGHTA and CDR2 as FQGTGA. Trimming removed 5 bases at V and 6 bases at J, with 14 bases between. CDR3 in amino acids: CASSPGHESNEQFF. The DNA of the CDR3 is TGTGCCAGCAGCCCAGGACATGAGAGCAATGAGCAGTTCTTC.

The gene calls are TRBV12-3 or TRBV12-4 and TRBJ1-5; no clear D gene. The CDR3 has 13 amino acids. V was pared by 4 bases and J by 8 bases, with 12 bases between. The CDR3 sequence is CASSYTQAEPQHF. In DNA form, the CDR3 reads TGTGCCAGCAGTTATACCCAGGCCGAGCCCCAGCATTTT.

DNA of the CDR3: TGTGCCAGCAGTACACAGGGGGCGGCGGCTAATGAAAAACTGTTTTTT. This encodes CASSTQGAAANEKLFF. This rearrangement joins TRBV28 to TRBJ1-4; 9 bases are a match to TRBD1. This CDR3 has 16 residues. V dropped 5 bases and J dropped 3; count of bases not matched to a gene: 7. Germline V gene sequence: CDR1 MDHEN, CDR2 SYDVKM.

J is TRBJ2-3 and V is TRBV6-2 or TRBV6-3; 8 bases are shared with TRBD2. The V segment lost 6 bases and the J segment 3 bases; nucleotides outside the gene matches: 20. CDR3 length: 19 residues. Germline V lookup: CDR1 MNHEY, CDR2 SVGEGT. The DNA of the CDR3 is TGTGCCAGCAGCCCCGGGCTTTACGGGGGGGCCGGTTCTACAGATACGCAGTATTTT. As protein: CASSPGLYGGAGSTDTQYF.

The chain recombines TRBV7-2 with TRBJ2-2; D perhaps matches TRBD1 (6 bases). The CDR3 length is 15 residues. Per the germline V gene, CDR1 is SGHTA and CDR2 is FQGNSA. Trimming removed 2 bases at V and 0 bases at J, with 7 bases between. This CDR3 is CASSLRQANTGELFF. In nucleotides, the CDR3 is TGTGCCAGCAGCTTACGACAGGCGAACACCGGGGAGCTGTTTTTT.

The chain has TRBV19 and TRBJ2-3; 8 bases fit TRBD2. Germline CDR1 LNHDA, CDR2 SQIVND (reference sequence). The CDR3 loop spans 14 amino acids. With 5 bases clipped from V and 5 bases from J, the junction kept 6 bases outside the gene matches. Written as DNA, the CDR3 is TGTGCCAGTAGTGGGAGCGGGGGAGGAGATACGCAGTATTTT. The encoded protein is CASSGSGGGDTQYF.

The V and J genes are TRBV19 and TRBJ1-4; D is undetermined. This CDR3 spans 13 amino acids. Trimming took 4 bases from V and 8 from J, leaving 11 bases between them. Germline loops: CDR1 LNHDA, CDR2 SQIVND (reference sequence). The CDR3 nucleotides are TGTGCCAGTAGTAGGGCAGCTCGGGAAAAACTGTTTTTT. Protein sequence: CASSRAAREKLFF.

The chain links TRBV27 to TRBJ2-1; 9 bases are shared with TRBD2. The germline V gene encodes CDR1 MNHEY and CDR2 SMNVEV (reference sequence). Trimming removed 1 base from V and 1 base from J; junction bases left unmatched: 8. This CDR3 has 18 residues. Written as DNA, the CDR3 is TGTGCCAGCAGTTTATATCCGAGCAGCGGGGGGTCCTACAATGAGCAGTTCTTC. Amino acid sequence: CASSLYPSSGGSYNEQFF.

The CDR3 loop reads CATKDRFAPTNEKLFF. The CDR3 nucleotides are TGTGCCACCAAGGACAGGTTTGCCCCAACTAATGAAAAACTGTTTTTT. The gene calls are TRBV19 and TRBJ1-4, with 7 bases lining up with TRBD1. This CDR3 region has 16 residues. The germline gives CDR1 LNHDA, CDR2 SQIVND (reference sequence). V trimming: 10 bases; J trimming: 0 bases; junction bases outside the gene matches: 11.

The rearrangement links TRBV10-3 to TRBJ2-5; 12 bases fit TRBD2. The V gene's germline CDR1 is ENHRY and CDR2 SYGVKD. The CDR3 extends over 18 amino acids. After removal of 4 bases from V and 1 base from J, the junction contained 10 bases not matched to a gene. For the CDR3, the DNA is TGTGCCATCAGTGCGTCGATGGGGACTAGCGGGCCCCAAGAGACCCAGTACTTC. As protein: CAISASMGTSGPQETQYF.

The chain joins TRBV7-7 to TRBJ2-5, with 13 bases that match TRBD2. V lost 1 base and J lost 2; bases outside the gene matches: 4. From germline, CDR1 is SSHAT and CDR2 FNYEAQ (reference sequence). The CDR3 extends over 17 amino acids. CDR3 region: CASSLGRLAGGQETQYF. The CDR3 nucleotides are TGTGCCAGCAGCTTAGGTCGACTAGCGGGGGGTCAAGAGACCCAGTACTTC.

The chain uses TRBV27 and TRBJ1-4; 9 bases match TRBD1. Germline assignment: CDR1 MNHEY and CDR2 SMNVEV (reference sequence). This CDR3 contains 15 residues. V lost 5 bases and J lost 4; bases outside the gene matches: 5. The CDR3 DNA follows: TGTGCCAGCAGTCCGAGGACAGGGGTTAATGAAAAACTGTTTTTT. Translation: CASSPRTGVNEKLFF.

The chain couples TRBV27 to TRBJ1-4; 11 nucleotides line up with TRBD1. CDR1 and CDR2 (germline): MNHEY, SMNVEV (reference sequence). Trimming removed 6 bases from V and 6 bases from J; junction bases left unmatched: 6. The CDR3 extends over 15 amino acids. The chain's CDR3 is CASSPPGQGDEKLFF. The CDR3 DNA sequence: TGTGCCAGCAGCCCTCCGGGACAGGGGGATGAAAAACTGTTTTTT. The full variable domain, in which reference TRBV27 and TRBJ1-4 provide the parts outside the CDR3, is EAQVTQNPRYLITVTGKKLTVTCSQNMNHEYMSWYRQDPGLGLRQIYYSMNVEVTDKGDVPEGYKVSRKEKRNFPLILESPSPNQTSLYFCASSPPGQGDEKLFFGSGTQLSVL.

The genes are TRBV27 and TRBJ2-3, with a weak D call TRBD2 (5 bases). Germline loops: CDR1 MNHEY, CDR2 SMNVEV (reference sequence). Trimming left V 2 bases short and J 0 bases short, with 15 bases between. The CDR3 has 17 residues. CDR3 nucleotides: TGTGCCAGCAGTTTAAGGGCTAGCCGGCGAAGCACAGATACGCAGTATTTT. Translated, it gives CASSLRASRRSTDTQYF.

The chain employs TRBV19 and TRBJ2-1; the match to TRBD2 covers 14 bases. The CDR3 is 17 residues long. Germline values: CDR1 LNHDA, CDR2 SQIVND (reference sequence). Unmatched junction bases numbered 9, after V lost 8 bases and J lost 3 bases. The DNA for the CDR3 is TGTGCCAGTCATCGGACTAGCGGGGGGAACATCTACAATGAGCAGTTCTTC. This translates into CASHRTSGGNIYNEQFF.

The V gene is TRBV7-3, the J gene TRBJ1-1, with D possibly matching TRBD1 (5 bases). Trimming left V 2 bases short and J 5 bases short, with 15 bases between. The CDR3 runs 15 residues. Germline CDR1 and CDR2: SGHTA and FQGTGA. The CDR3 region has the DNA TGTGCCAGCAGCTTAGCGAGGGTCCGGGGGACTGAAGCTTTCTTT. It codes for CASSLARVRGTEAFF.

The J gene is TRBJ1-2, the V gene TRBV5-4, with 12 bases aligning to TRBD1. V lost 2 bases to trimming and J lost 0 bases; unmatched junction nucleotides: 5. Germline V gene data show CDR1 as SGHNT and CDR2 as YYREEE (reference sequence). The CDR3 extends over 17 amino acids. This CDR3 is CASSFPGQGAANYGYTF. The CDR3, as DNA: TGTGCCAGCAGCTTCCCGGGACAGGGGGCAGCTAACTATGGCTACACCTTC.

This chain links TRBV4-2 with TRBJ1-5; D unclear. This CDR3 spans 15 amino acids. From germline, CDR1 is LGHNA and CDR2 YNFKEQ. V lost 0 bases, J lost 7 bases, and 13 bases lay in between. CDR3: CASSQDDSQYQPQHF. DNA for the CDR3: TGTGCCAGCAGCCAAGATGATTCGCAGTACCAGCCCCAGCATTTT.

The CDR3 nucleotides are TGTGCCAGCAGTCCACCTGAGCGGGGTTCACCCCTCCACTTT. As protein: CASSPPERGSPLHF. The chain links TRBV6-2 or TRBV6-3 to TRBJ1-6; D is undetermined. The ends were cut back, 5 bases at V and 9 bases at J, with 14 bases in the middle. The CDR3 contains 14 residues. Germline values: CDR1 MNHEY, CDR2 SVGEGT.

This clone was seen a few times. CDR3 sequence (DNA): TGTGCCAGCAGCTTAACAGGGGATCGGTACACTGAAGCTTTCTTT. It specifies CASSLTGDRYTEAFF. The chain has TRBV5-5 and TRBJ1-1; TRBD1 agrees at 7 bases. Germline V gene lookup returns CDR1 SGHKS and CDR2 YYEKEE (reference sequence). With 2 bases clipped from V and 3 bases from J, the junction kept 7 bases outside the gene matches. The CDR3 covers 15 residues.

V and J are TRBV7-2 and TRBJ2-3, with D unclear. CDR1 and CDR2 (germline): SGHTA, FQGNSA. Trimming took off 2 bases at V and 2 bases at J, with 8 bases between the two ends. This CDR3 region has 14 residues. In DNA, the CDR3 is TGTGCCAGCAGCTTAAAACAGTACACAGATACGCAGTATTTT. Protein product: CASSLKQYTDTQYF. Based on the CDR3 plus reference TRBV7-2 and TRBJ2-3, the full variable domain is GAGVSQSPSNKVTEKGKDVELRCDPISGHTALYWYRQSLGQGLEFLIYFQGNSAPDKSGLPSDRFSAERTGGSVSTLTIQRTQQEDSAVYLCASSLKQYTDTQYFGPGTRLTVL.

The CDR3 DNA is TGTGCCAGTAGTATAGATGCCCGGGGCTCCTACGAGCAGTACTTC. Translated: CASSIDARGSYEQYF. The J gene is TRBJ2-7, the V gene TRBV19; maybe TRBD2 (5 bases). Germline V gene data show CDR1 as LNHDA and CDR2 as SQIVND (reference sequence). Between the trimmed V and J ends, which lost 0 bases and 0 bases, there was a span of 9 bases. There are 15 residues in the CDR3. Combining the CDR3 with reference TRBV19 and TRBJ2-7 gives the whole variable domain DGGITQSPKYLFRKEGQNVTLSCEQNLNHDAMYWYRQDPGQGLRLIYYSQIVNDFQKGDIAEGYSVSREKKESFPLTVTSAQKNPTAFYLCASSIDARGSYEQYFGPGTRLTVT.

The count of this clone is one. The J gene is TRBJ1-1, the V gene TRBV7-2, with unresolved D. The germline V and J ends were trimmed by 5 bases and 3 bases, with 16 bases remaining between them. The CDR3 is 15 amino acids. Germline CDR1 is SGHTA and CDR2 is FQGNSA. This CDR3 is CASSPSRAGYTEAFF. The CDR3 nucleotides read TGTGCCAGCAGCCCCTCACGAGCGGGGTACACTGAAGCTTTCTTT.

The V and J genes are TRBV28 and TRBJ1-2, with 10 bases matching TRBD1. The CDR3 runs to 15 residues. With V trimmed by 5 bases and J by 4 bases, 7 bases remained unmatched. Germline V gene sequence: CDR1 MDHEN, CDR2 SYDVKM. The CDR3 DNA follows: TGTGCCAGCAGTCGGACAGGGGGATGGGTCTATGGCTACACCTTC. Protein sequence: CASSRTGGWVYGYTF.

This clone was observed a few times. As DNA, the CDR3 is TGTGCCAGCAGTGATGGAACAGGGTATCACTATGGCTACACCTTC. Translating it yields CASSDGTGYHYGYTF. This chain joins TRBV25-1 and TRBJ1-2; a possible D gene is TRBD1 (6 bases). Germline CDR1 reads MGHDK; CDR2 reads SYGVNS. The length of the CDR3 is 15 residues. The V gene lost 3 bases and the J gene lost 3 bases, with 14 bases spanning the gap.

This clone was counted only a few times. The rearrangement joins TRBV18 to TRBJ2-1; the D gene is possibly TRBD1 (6 bases). The ends were cut back, 2 bases at V and 6 bases at J, with 8 bases in the middle. Germline-derived CDR1 and CDR2 are KGHSH and LQKENI. This CDR3 spans 13 amino acids. The CDR3, as DNA: TGTGCCAGCTCACCAGGACAGAGCAATGAGCAGTTCTTC. It yields the protein CASSPGQSNEQFF.

The rearrangement joins TRBV4-2 to TRBJ2-3, with 7 bases aligning to TRBD2. Germline CDR1 LGHNA, CDR2 YNFKEQ. This CDR3 is built from 15 residues. Unmatched junction bases numbered 2, after V lost 1 base and J lost 1 base. In DNA form, the CDR3 reads TGTGCCAGCAGCCAAGCAAGCGGGGGCACAGATACGCAGTATTTT. The encoded protein is CASSQASGGTDTQYF.

The chain uses TRBV2 and TRBJ2-2; TRBD2 might be the D (6 bases). The CDR3 is made up of 18 amino acids. V lost 7 bases and J 3 bases, leaving 24 bases between the germline ends. Germline values: CDR1 SNHLY, CDR2 FYNNEI. The CDR3 bases are TGTGCCAGCATTGTAGGGGCCCCAGGCGGGACGGACACCGGGGAGCTGTTTTTT. Amino acid sequence: CASIVGAPGGTDTGELFF.